A selection of T cell receptor beta chains follows, all from one sample in a study of chemoradiotherapy in HPV16-positive cancers. Clones were read by immunoSEQ multiplex PCR, and TCRdb kept only the in-frame ones, dropping some. Of 30,000 to 35,000 clones listed, about 82% are singletons. Sequenced material: blood, taken from a patient who underwent chemoradiotherapy. The receptor source for this set is a human donor with HPV-associated anogenital cancer. Each CDR3 is given with its conserved first and last residue. The D gene is left open where the match is weak. Clone size is given for some rows only: seen once, a few or many times, or a class if the clone is expanded.

size: NA; J: TRBJ1-6; V: TRBV30; length: 13; D: NA; CDR3: CACTDRDNSPLHF; DNA: TGTGCCTGCACGGACAGAGATAATTCACCCCTCCACTTT
size: NA; J: TRBJ2-2; V: TRBV4-1; length: 15; D: TRBD1; CDR3: CASSQRQGLAGELFF; DNA: TGCGCCAGCAGCCAAAGACAGGGGTTAGCCGGGGAGCTGTTTTTT
size: NA; J: TRBJ1-2; V: TRBV19; length: 15; D: TRBD1; CDR3: CASLIDRGYNYGYTF; DNA: TGTGCCAGCTTAATTGACAGGGGTTACAACTATGGCTACACCTTC
size: NA; J: TRBJ2-2; V: TRBV5-1; length: 18; D: TRBD2; CDR3: CASSLRTSGGENTGELFF; DNA: TGCGCCAGCAGCTTGAGGACTAGCGGGGGGGAGAACACCGGGGAGCTGTTTTTT
size: NA; J: TRBJ1-1; V: TRBV7-2; length: 14; D: NA; CDR3: CASSLSIQVTEAFF; DNA: TGTGCCAGCAGCTTATCTATACAGGTCACTGAAGCTTTCTTT
size: few; J: TRBJ1-2; V: TRBV29-1; length: 11; D: NA; CDR3: CSAGTPGGYTF; DNA: TGCAGCGCCGGGACACCCGGTGGCTACACCTTC
size: medium-sized; J: TRBJ1-1; V: TRBV5-6; length: 13; D: NA; CDR3: CASSSDENTEAFF; DNA: TGTGCCAGCAGTTCTGACGAGAACACTGAAGCTTTCTTT
size: NA; J: TRBJ2-1; V: TRBV7-6; length: 20; D: TRBD2; CDR3: CASTKPVPSGGLDSYNEQFF; DNA: TGTGCCAGCACCAAACCGGTGCCTAGCGGGGGCCTCGACTCCTACAATGAGCAGTTCTTC
size: NA; J: TRBJ2-3; V: TRBV9; length: 15; D: NA; CDR3: CASTKTSTAPDTQYF; DNA: TGTGCCAGCACCAAAACGTCCACGGCCCCAGATACGCAGTATTTT
size: NA; J: TRBJ1-5; V: TRBV25-1; length: 15; D: TRBD1; CDR3: CASSGTGVPNQPQHF; DNA: TGTGCCAGCAGTGGGACAGGGGTCCCCAATCAGCCCCAGCATTTT
size: NA; J: TRBJ1-5; V: TRBV5-4; length: 15; D: NA; CDR3: CASSLDGGVTQPQHF; DNA: TGTGCCAGCAGCTTGGATGGGGGCGTAACTCAGCCCCAGCATTTT
size: NA; J: TRBJ2-5; V: TRBV19; length: 13; D: TRBD2; CDR3: CASSGTSGETQYF; DNA: TGTGCCAGTAGCGGGACTAGCGGAGAGACCCAGTACTTC
size: NA; J: TRBJ2-7; V: TRBV5-1; length: 12; D: NA; CDR3: CASSFEVGTQYF; DNA: TGCGCCAGCAGCTTTGAAGTGGGAACCCAGTACTTC
size: NA; J: TRBJ1-4; V: TRBV7-6; length: 15; D: TRBD1; CDR3: CASSFSPGQGEKLFF; DNA: TGTGCCAGCAGCTTCAGCCCGGGACAGGGCGAAAAACTGTTTTTT
size: once; J: TRBJ1-5; V: TRBV7-9; length: 16; D: NA; CDR3: CASSPAQGVSNQPQHF; DNA: TGTGCCAGCAGCCCGGCCCAGGGTGTTTCAAATCAGCCCCAGCATTTT
size: NA; J: TRBJ1-6; V: TRBV6-5; length: 13; D: NA; CDR3: CASSYSFRSPLHF; DNA: TGTGCCAGCAGTTACTCGTTTCGGTCACCCCTCCACTTT
size: NA; J: TRBJ2-4; V: TRBV10-3; length: 16; D: NA; CDR3: CAISESPGLAKNIQYF; DNA: TGTGCCATCAGTGAGTCGCCAGGGCTAGCCAAAAACATTCAGTACTTC
size: NA; J: TRBJ1-2; V: TRBV2; length: 14; D: NA; CDR3: CASSEENTNYGYTF; DNA: TGTGCCAGCAGTGAAGAAAACACAAACTATGGCTACACCTTC
size: few; J: TRBJ1-1; V: TRBV19; length: 14; D: NA; CDR3: CASSTPFKNTEAFF; DNA: TGTGCCAGTAGTACGCCCTTCAAGAACACTGAAGCTTTCTTT
size: NA; J: TRBJ1-3; V: TRBV9; length: 15; D: TRBD1; CDR3: CASSVQGGRGNTIYF; DNA: TGTGCCAGCAGCGTTCAAGGGGGCAGGGGAAACACCATATATTTT
size: NA; J: TRBJ2-3; V: TRBV18; length: 15; D: TRBD2; CDR3: CASSLTSGPTDTQYF; DNA: TGTGCCAGCTCTCTGACTAGCGGTCCCACAGATACGCAGTATTTT
size: once; J: TRBJ2-5; V: TRBV10-3; length: 13; D: TRBD1; CDR3: CAISGQGSETQYF; DNA: TGTGCCATCAGCGGACAGGGATCGGAGACCCAGTACTTC
size: NA; J: TRBJ2-2; V: TRBV10-3; length: 14; D: TRBD2; CDR3: CAIRSGGGTGELFF; DNA: TGTGCCATCAGGAGCGGGGGGGGAACCGGGGAGCTGTTTTTT
size: NA; J: TRBJ1-4; V: TRBV5-5; length: 12; D: NA; CDR3: CASSSMDEKLFF; DNA: TGTGCCAGCAGCTCGATGGATGAAAAACTGTTTTTT
size: NA; J: TRBJ2-7; V: TRBV4-1; length: 13; D: NA; CDR3: CASSQHGQLEQYF; DNA: TGCGCCAGCAGCCAACACGGACAGCTTGAGCAGTACTTC
size: NA; J: TRBJ2-3; V: TRBV9; length: 13; D: NA; CDR3: CASSPGLEDTQYF; DNA: TGTGCCAGCAGCCCCGGACTGGAGGATACGCAGTATTTT
size: NA; J: TRBJ1-6; V: TRBV2; length: 15; D: TRBD1; CDR3: CASSPGQGHQGSLHF; DNA: TGTGCCAGCAGCCCGGGACAGGGGCATCAAGGGTCCCTCCACTTT
size: NA; J: TRBJ2-7; V: TRBV6-1; length: 13; D: NA; CDR3: CASSSRGGYEQYF; DNA: TGTGCCAGCAGTTCCCGAGGGGGGTACGAGCAGTACTTC
size: NA; J: TRBJ2-3; V: TRBV2; length: 15; D: TRBD2; CDR3: CASLGDYRSTDTQYF; DNA: TGTGCCAGCCTCGGGGACTACCGAAGCACAGATACGCAGTATTTT
size: once; J: TRBJ2-1; V: TRBV5-6; length: 17; D: TRBD2; CDR3: CASSLAGERGGLNEQFF; DNA: TGTGCCAGCAGCTTGGCCGGCGAGCGGGGGGGCTTGAATGAGCAGTTCTTC
size: few; J: TRBJ2-1; V: TRBV6-1; length: 12; D: NA; CDR3: CASSVFPNEQFF; DNA: TGTGCCAGCAGTGTATTTCCCAATGAGCAGTTCTTC
size: NA; J: TRBJ1-1; V: TRBV25-1; length: 11; D: NA; CDR3: CASSETGRAFF; DNA: TGTGCCAGCAGTGAAACCGGACGGGCTTTCTTT
size: NA; J: TRBJ2-4; V: TRBV7-2; length: 13; D: TRBD1; CDR3: CASSPTGGNIQYF; DNA: TGTGCCAGCAGCCCCACAGGGGGAAACATTCAGTACTTC
size: NA; J: TRBJ1-1; V: TRBV15; length: 13; D: NA; CDR3: CATSRDRETEAFF; DNA: TGTGCCACCAGCAGAGATCGGGAAACTGAAGCTTTCTTT
size: NA; J: TRBJ2-5; V: TRBV5-6; length: 14; D: TRBD2; CDR3: CASSIAGGRETQYF; DNA: TGTGCCAGCAGCATAGCGGGGGGCCGGGAGACCCAGTACTTC